This TCR beta chain was obtained from a study of blood T cell repertoires in COVID-19. Study-wide context: PBMCs, B-cell-depleted T cells, or T cells were the source of the cDNA or gDNA that made up the material.

The repertoire was sequenced with immunoSEQ multiplex PCR; TCRdb's copy has only in-frame clones and lacks some. The profile shows about 71,000 clones, approximately 90% of them singletons. Sequencing input: peripheral blood. The sequence was collected from a man under 40 with acute or convalescent COVID-19.

CDR3 sequence reads: CASSKVTIPTYGYTF. CDR3 nucleotide sequence: TGTGCCAGCAGTAAAGTTACGATACCCACATATGGCTACACCTTC. The chain links TRBV6-2 or TRBV6-3 to TRBJ1-2; the D is unclear. The germline V and J ends were trimmed by 5 bases and 5 bases, with 18 bases remaining between them. CDR1 MNHEY and CDR2 SVGEGT come from the germline V gene. The CDR3 has 15 amino acids.